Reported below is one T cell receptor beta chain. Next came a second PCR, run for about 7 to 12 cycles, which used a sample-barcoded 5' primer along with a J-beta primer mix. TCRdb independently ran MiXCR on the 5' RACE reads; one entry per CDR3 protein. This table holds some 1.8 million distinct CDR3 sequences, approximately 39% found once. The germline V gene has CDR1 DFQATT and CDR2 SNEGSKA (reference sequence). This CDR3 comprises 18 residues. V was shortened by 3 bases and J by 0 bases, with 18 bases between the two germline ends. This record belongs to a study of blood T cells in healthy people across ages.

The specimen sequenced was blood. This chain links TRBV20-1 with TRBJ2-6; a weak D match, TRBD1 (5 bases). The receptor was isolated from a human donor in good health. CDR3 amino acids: CSASDSRVSHSGANVLTF. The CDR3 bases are TGCAGTGCTAGTGACAGCCGGGTTTCCCACTCTGGGGCCAACGTCCTGACTTTC.